At least ten counts were recorded for the clone carrying this T cell receptor beta chain. The target antigen is unknown. The data were obtained in a study of identical twins. This CDR3 has 13 residues. Between the trimmed V and J ends, which lost 6 bases and 3 bases, there was a span of 12 bases. CDR1 and CDR2 from the germline V gene are SNHLY and FYNNEI. Overall study findings and caveats: The presence of invariant MAIT and iNKT cells could partly confound analyses of zero-insertion sequences. Surplus twin overlap in beta out-of-frame sequences was less pronounced.

Each cDNA held unique molecular identifiers, and template switching gave it a universal primer site. TCRdb called the 5' RACE reads again in MiXCR, with one record for every CDR3 protein. The data contain 1.5 million to 2 million distinct CDR3 sequences, about 32% of them singletons. This TCR was recovered from a newborn girl in good health. The chain uses TRBV2 and TRBJ2-7, with a tentative D call TRBD2 (6 bases). What was sequenced was cord blood. The CDR3 DNA reads as TGTGCCAGCAGCCGGGACTCCGTCTACGAGCAGTACTTC. It codes for CASSRDSVYEQYF.